The 5 T cell receptor beta chains given below trace back to one sample, sequenced in a study of blood T cell repertoires in COVID-19. Some clones are missing from TCRdb's copy, which holds only in-frame ones; the method was immunoSEQ multiplex PCR. The repertoire has about 200,000 clones, 87% of them found once; the top ten carry more than 2%. Sample: PBMCs or T cells enriched from blood (not recorded which). These receptors were taken from a woman in her twenties or thirties who had recovered from COVID-19.

This chain connects TRBV10-3 to TRBJ2-7; TRBD2 matches 7 bases. CDR1 and CDR2 from the germline V gene are ENHRY and SYGVKD. The CDR3 is 14 amino acids. V trimming: 3 bases; J trimming: 2 bases; junction bases outside the gene matches: 4. The CDR3 coding sequence is TGTGCCATCAGTGAACGGGCGGGAGCCTACGAGCAGTACTTC. This translates into CAISERAGAYEQYF.

The gene calls are TRBV6-1 and TRBJ1-5; 7 nucleotides match TRBD1. Germline loops: CDR1 MNHNS, CDR2 SASEGT. V dropped 0 bases and J dropped 1; count of bases not matched to a gene: 12. The CDR3 is 19 residues long. This CDR3 reads CASSEALWDRLTSNQPQHF. The CDR3 region has the DNA TGTGCCAGCAGTGAAGCGCTATGGGACAGACTAACGAGCAATCAGCCCCAGCATTTT.

CDR3 nucleotides: TGTGCCAGCAGTACCATTGACGGGGGGGCATACAATGAGCAGTTCTTC. Protein sequence: CASSTIDGGAYNEQFF. This chain uses TRBV27 with TRBJ2-1, with 8 bases lining up with TRBD2. The V segment lost 5 bases and the J segment 4 bases; nucleotides outside the gene matches: 10. This CDR3 spans 16 amino acids. Germline V gene lookup returns CDR1 MNHEY and CDR2 SMNVEV (reference sequence).

The V gene is TRBV30, the J gene TRBJ1-1, with D hard to call. Looked up from germline, CDR1 is GTSNPN and CDR2 is SVGIG (reference sequence). Trimming took off 0 bases at V and 1 base at J, with 6 bases between the two ends. CDR3 length: 13 amino acids. The CDR3 DNA reads TGTGCCTGGAGTGTACAGAAGAACACTGAAGCTTTCTTT. Amino acids: CAWSVQKNTEAFF.

The chain uses TRBV7-2 and TRBJ1-3; TRBD1 is a possible D gene (5 bases). Germline loops: CDR1 SGHTA, CDR2 FQGNSA. The CDR3 is made up of 15 amino acids. V was clipped by 4 bases and J by 0 bases, with 10 bases between them. The CDR3 nucleotides read TGTGCCAGCAGCTCCGACAGTATCTCTGGAAACACCATATATTTT. It translates to CASSSDSISGNTIYF.